Listed below are T cell receptor beta chains from one sample, sequenced in a study of CD8+ T cells in alopecia areata. Only in-frame clones appear in the TCRdb table, and some are missing; sequencing was by immunoSEQ multiplex PCR. This sample yields 75,000 to 80,000 clones, of which approximately 66% are seen a single time; roughly a quarter belongs to the top ten. This material consisted of CD8+ T cells sorted from blood, taken at week 24, from a patient treated with tofacitinib. The receptors were sampled from a human donor with alopecia areata. Each CDR3 is given with its conserved first and last residue. D genes are given only for firm matches. Clone size is shown for a subset of rows, as once, few, many or a class of expanded clone.

j_call,v_call,clone_size,d_call,cdr3_nt,cdr3_aa
TRBJ1-5,TRBV23-1,NA,NA,TGCGCCAGCACCGCGGACACAGAGGCAGCTCAGCCCCAGCATTTT,CASTADTEAAQPQHF
TRBJ2-5,TRBV2,NA,NA,TGTGCCAGCAGTGAGGACAGTACGGGTCAATACGAAGAGACCCAGTACTTC,CASSEDSTGQYEETQYF
TRBJ2-5,TRBV11-2,NA,TRBD2,TGTGCCAGCAGCTTAGGGACAATGACTAGCGGGAGCTGGGAGACCCAGTACTTC,CASSLGTMTSGSWETQYF
TRBJ2-7,TRBV18,NA,TRBD2,TGTGCCAGCTCACCGACTAGCGGGAGGCCCTACGAGCAGTACTTC,CASSPTSGRPYEQYF
TRBJ2-5,TRBV30,NA,NA,TGTGCCTGGAAAGAGTTTAGAAACCAAGAGACCCAGTACTTC,CAWKEFRNQETQYF
TRBJ2-7,TRBV7-2,NA,NA,TGTGCCAGCAGCTTAGAGTCTGTCCGACCCTACGAGCAGTACTTC,CASSLESVRPYEQYF
TRBJ2-1,TRBV21-1,few,NA,TGTGCCAGCAGCCCGACTAGCGGGAGGGCCCATGAGCAGTTCTTC,CASSPTSGRAHEQFF
TRBJ1-1,TRBV15,NA,NA,TGTGCCACCAGCAGACGTTCGACCGAAAACAGGGTCGATGAAGCCTTCTTT,CATSRRSTENRVDEAFF
TRBJ2-2,TRBV29-1,NA,TRBD1,TGCAGCGTTGAAGAGGGTGGGACAGGGGCTACCGGGGAGCTGTTTTTT,CSVEEGGTGATGELFF
TRBJ2-4,TRBV4-1,NA,TRBD2,TGCGCCAGCAGCCAACTGGGACTAGCGGGGGATTCAAACATTCAGTACTTC,CASSQLGLAGDSNIQYF
TRBJ2-7,TRBV5-6,few,NA,TGTGCCAGCAGCTCTGGACCCTTCGCCTACGAGCAGTACTTC,CASSSGPFAYEQYF
TRBJ2-3,TRBV29-1,NA,TRBD1,TGCAGCGGAAATGACATCCGGGACAGCAACACAGATACGCAGTATTTT,CSGNDIRDSNTDTQYF
TRBJ2-7,TRBV11-1,NA,TRBD1,TGTGCCAGCAGCCCCGGGACAGGGGCGTCCTACGAGCAGTACTTC,CASSPGTGASYEQYF
TRBJ2-1,TRBV9,NA,NA,TGTGCCAGCAGCGTAACGGATTACAATGAGCAGTTCTTC,CASSVTDYNEQFF
TRBJ1-5,TRBV5-1,NA,TRBD1,TGCGCCAGCAGCGCACTTTCACGGGACAGGGCCCTGCAGCCCCAGCATTTT,CASSALSRDRALQPQHF
TRBJ2-5,TRBV2,NA,NA,TGTGCCAGCAGTGAACGGGAGTACTTC,CASSEREYF
TRBJ1-2,TRBV27,NA,TRBD1,TGTGCCAGCAGTTTAACATGGACAGGGGGCGCGATGGGCTATGGCTACACCTTC,CASSLTWTGGAMGYGYTF
TRBJ1-4,TRBV7-9,few,TRBD1,TGTGCCAGCAGCCCGGACAGGGCGGACGAAAAACTGTTTTTT,CASSPDRADEKLFF
TRBJ1-2,TRBV19,NA,NA,TGTGCCAGTAGCAACCCCATGATTTCAAACTATGGCTACACCTTC,CASSNPMISNYGYTF
TRBJ2-3,TRBV7-9,NA,NA,TGTGCCAGCAGCTTAGCAGGGGAAGGAGCGGCTAGCACAGATACGCAGTATTTT,CASSLAGEGAASTDTQYF
TRBJ2-7,TRBV19,NA,NA,TGTGCCAGTAGTATGAGTGACGGTACCTACGAGCAGTACTTC,CASSMSDGTYEQYF
TRBJ1-3,TRBV5-6,NA,TRBD1,TGTGCCAGCAGCCCCGGACAGGGCTCTGGAAACACCATATATTTT,CASSPGQGSGNTIYF
TRBJ2-1,TRBV11-3,NA,NA,TGTGCCAGCAGCCCTCTTGCGAGGAGGGATGAGCAGTTCTTC,CASSPLARRDEQFF
TRBJ2-7,TRBV5-6,NA,NA,TGTGCCAGCAGCCTCCCGGGCCCACGATCCTACGAGCAGTACTTC,CASSLPGPRSYEQYF
TRBJ1-5,TRBV4-3,once,NA,TGCGCCCACGACGCACAGGGACGTAATCAGCCCCAGCATTTT,CAHDAQGRNQPQHF
TRBJ2-4,TRBV29-1,NA,NA,TGCAGCGCCCGATCAGGGGCGACCAAAAACATTCAGTACTTC,CSARSGATKNIQYF
TRBJ1-2,TRBV5-1,NA,NA,TGCGCCAGCAGCGGTGACTTGGAGGCGCCTAACTATGGCTACACCTTC,CASSGDLEAPNYGYTF
TRBJ2-1,TRBV9,NA,TRBD2,TGTGCCAGCAGCGGACTAGGGGTAGCGGGGGTTTACAATGAGCAGTTCTTC,CASSGLGVAGVYNEQFF
TRBJ1-2,TRBV30,NA,TRBD1,TGTGCCTGGAGTTCCATCCGACAGGGGGCTTATGGCTACACCTTC,CAWSSIRQGAYGYTF
TRBJ1-2,TRBV29-1,few,NA,TGCAGCGTCGGGCACTATGGCTACACCTTC,CSVGHYGYTF
TRBJ1-1,TRBV7-9,NA,NA,TGTGCCAGCAGCGGAAATAGCGCTGAAGCTTTCTTT,CASSGNSAEAFF
TRBJ2-2,TRBV27,NA,NA,TGTGCCAGCACCTATACTAGCCCCGGGGAGCTGTTTTTT,CASTYTSPGELFF
TRBJ2-7,TRBV4-2,NA,TRBD2,TGTGCCAGCAGCCAAGGTAGCGGGACCTACGAGCAGTACTTC,CASSQGSGTYEQYF
TRBJ2-1,TRBV6-5,few,TRBD2,TGTGCCAGCAGGATAACTAGCGGAGACTACAATGAGCAGTTCTTC,CASRITSGDYNEQFF
TRBJ2-7,TRBV5-1,NA,TRBD1,TGCGCCAGCAGCTTCGGGACAGGGGGCGGCTACGAGCAGTACTTC,CASSFGTGGGYEQYF
TRBJ2-1,TRBV2,NA,NA,TGTGCCAGCATTTCTTGGGATGAGCAGTTCTTC,CASISWDEQFF
TRBJ2-6,TRBV14,once,TRBD2,TGTGCCAGCAGCCGTGGTCGGGGGGAAGCTGGGGCCAACGTCCTGACTTTC,CASSRGRGEAGANVLTF
TRBJ1-2,TRBV29-1,NA,TRBD1,TGCAGCGTTGAAGATTGGACAGGGGGCGCCTCCTTCTATCATGGCTACACCTTC,CSVEDWTGGASFYHGYTF
TRBJ2-7,TRBV11-2,NA,NA,TGTGCCAGCAGCCTGGGGGCTCTAGCGGTTTCCTACGAGCAGTACTTC,CASSLGALAVSYEQYF
TRBJ2-3,TRBV4-1,NA,TRBD1,TGCGCCAGCAGCTACCGGGACAGGGCCACAGATACGCAGTATTTT,CASSYRDRATDTQYF
TRBJ2-7,TRBV23-1,NA,TRBD1,TGCGCCAGCAGCCACCCTACGACCCGGGACAGGGCCTACGAGCAGTACTTC,CASSHPTTRDRAYEQYF
TRBJ2-5,TRBV4-1,few,NA,TGCGCCAGCAGCCAAGTCTTGGGGCGTGGAGAGACCCAGTACTTC,CASSQVLGRGETQYF
TRBJ2-7,TRBV27,NA,NA,TGTGCCAGCAGTTTCGGGGGAAGTTCCTACGAGCAGTACTTC,CASSFGGSSYEQYF
TRBJ1-1,TRBV9,few,NA,TGTGCCAGCAGCCCATCAGGGGACGGGGGCACTGAAGCTTTCTTT,CASSPSGDGGTEAFF
TRBJ1-2,TRBV6-4,NA,TRBD1,TGTGCCAGCAGTGACTCCGGACAGGGGATATATGGCTACACCTTC,CASSDSGQGIYGYTF
TRBJ2-7,TRBV7-9,NA,TRBD1,TGTGCCAGCAGCGACCCGGGACAGGGGACCTACGAGCAGTACTTC,CASSDPGQGTYEQYF
TRBJ1-2,TRBV2,NA,TRBD1,TGTGCCAGTAGGACAGGGGCTGGCTACACCTTC,CASRTGAGYTF
TRBJ2-7,TRBV4-1,NA,TRBD1,TGCGCCAGCAGCCCGGGACAGGGAGGAACCTACGAGCAGTACTTC,CASSPGQGGTYEQYF
TRBJ1-1,TRBV18,NA,TRBD1,TGTGCCAGCTCACCGCGGGACAGGGCGAACACTGAAGCTTTCTTT,CASSPRDRANTEAFF
TRBJ2-3,TRBV9,NA,TRBD2,TGTGCCAGCAGCGCATGGGAGGAACTAGCGGGGGGCCACACAGATACGCAGTATTTT,CASSAWEELAGGHTDTQYF
TRBJ2-7,TRBV30,NA,NA,TGTGCCTGGAAAGAGGGGTTCTACGAGCAGTACTTC,CAWKEGFYEQYF